Presented here are 19 T cell receptor beta chains from one specimen sequenced in a study of control samples from healthy donors and cancer patients. Libraries were prepared by immunoSEQ multiplex PCR; TCRdb keeps only in-frame clonotypes and omits some of them. Found here are fewer than 85,000 clones, around 94% of them singletons; the top ten hold 5.8%. The sequenced material came from blood. These receptors came from a woman aged 55-69 years in good health.

The V call is TRBV7-3, the J call TRBJ2-5; TRBD1 matches at 10 bases. The length of the CDR3 is 14 residues. Germline V gene sequence: CDR1 SGHTA, CDR2 FQGTGA. Trimming cost V 4 bases and J 4 bases; bases outside gene matches: 3. The CDR3 DNA sequence: TGTGCCAGCAGCTCGGGACAGGGGAGAGAGACCCAGTACTTC. As protein: CASSSGQGRETQYF.

V is TRBV18 and J is TRBJ1-1; no clear D gene. The CDR3 length is 13 residues. Germline V lookup: CDR1 KGHSH, CDR2 LQKENI. Trimming removed 5 bases at V and 2 bases at J, with 9 bases between. As DNA, the CDR3 is TGTGCCAGCTCAGCGGGCCACAACACTGAAGCTTTCTTT. Protein product: CASSAGHNTEAFF. The full variable domain, rest sourced from reference TRBV18 and TRBJ1-1, is NAGVMQNPRHLVRRRGQEARLRCSPMKGHSHVYWYRQLPEEGLKFMVYLQKENIIDESGMPKERFSAEFPKEGPSILRIQQVVRGDSAAYFCASSAGHNTEAFFGQGTRLTVV.

This clone showed up just a few times. V usage is TRBV28 and J usage is TRBJ1-3; TRBD1 matches at 7 bases. Germline V gene lookup returns CDR1 MDHEN and CDR2 SYDVKM. The V segment lost 7 bases and the J segment 4 bases; nucleotides outside the gene matches: 10. CDR3 size: 15 residues. CDR3 bases: TGTGCCAGCAACGGCGAGGGGGCGGGCGGAAACACCATATATTTT. This codes for CASNGEGAGGNTIYF.

Points on this clone: Other DNA sequences within the sample encode an identical CDR3. The chain uses TRBV5-1 and TRBJ2-5; D is unresolved. Germline CDR1 is SGHRS and CDR2 is YFSETQ. V dropped 0 bases and J dropped 3 bases, with 6 bases sitting between them. The CDR3 covers 13 residues. CDR3 region: CASSLEVEETQYF. CDR3 sequence (DNA): TGCGCCAGCAGCTTGGAAGTCGAAGAGACCCAGTACTTC.

CDR3 bases: TGTGCCAGCAGCTGGGGGACAGGACCAGAGACCCAGTACTTC. Translating gives CASSWGTGPETQYF. The J gene is TRBJ2-5, the V gene TRBV5-4; the match to TRBD1 covers 8 bases. The germline gives CDR1 SGHNT, CDR2 YYREEE (reference sequence). Unmatched junction bases numbered 5, after V lost 3 bases and J lost 4 bases. The CDR3 sequence is 14 residues long.

This chain connects TRBV19 to TRBJ2-7; 9 nucleotides match TRBD1. The germline V gene encodes CDR1 LNHDA and CDR2 SQIVND (reference sequence). The ends lost 5 bases at V and 4 bases at J; junction bases unmatched: 6. CDR3 length: 14 residues. The CDR3 DNA follows: TGTGCCAGTAGTTCGCGGGACAGGGCGTACGAGCAGTACTTC. As protein: CASSSRDRAYEQYF.

The genes are TRBV18 and TRBJ2-1, with D uncertain. V was pared by 5 bases and J by 3 bases, with 11 bases between. The CDR3 is 14 residues long. The germline gives CDR1 KGHSH, CDR2 LQKENI. The CDR3 DNA is TGTGCCAGCTCAATAGACTGGCTCTACAATGAGCAGTTCTTC. It yields the protein CASSIDWLYNEQFF.

The V gene is TRBV7-9, the J gene TRBJ1-2; no clear D gene. The germline V gene has CDR1 SEHNR and CDR2 FQNEAQ (reference sequence). CDR3 length: 12 residues. With 1 base removed from V and 8 bases from J, the gap between germline ends came to 8 bases. The DNA for the CDR3 is TGTGCCAGCAGCTTAGGCGGCTGGGGCTACACCTTC. The encoded protein is CASSLGGWGYTF. The full variable domain, rest sourced from reference TRBV7-9 and TRBJ1-2, is DTGVSQNPRHKITKRGQNVTFRCDPISEHNRLYWYRQTLGQGPEFLTYFQNEAQLEKSRLLSDRFSAERPKGSFSTLEIQRTEQGDSAMYLCASSLGGWGYTFGSGTRLTVV.

The chain has TRBV27 and TRBJ2-7, with 12 positions matching TRBD2. The CDR3 sequence is 15 residues long. The germline CDR1 and CDR2 sequences are MNHEY and SMNVEV (reference sequence). V lost 6 bases to trimming and J lost 0 bases; unmatched junction nucleotides: 3. The CDR3 region has the DNA TGTGCCAGCAGCCGGGGACTAGCGGGCTCCTACGAGCAGTACTTC. Protein product: CASSRGLAGSYEQYF.

This chain joins TRBV3-1 (or the pseudogene TRBV3-2) and TRBJ2-1; 9 bases agree with TRBD2. This CDR3 region has 13 residues. V was clipped by 4 bases and J by 14 bases; unmatched bases: 9. The V gene's germline CDR1 is LGHDT and CDR2 YNNKEL (reference sequence). CDR3 DNA: TGTGCCAGCAGCCGGCTGGGTAGCGGGAGAAAGTTCTTC. It encodes CASSRLGSGRKFF.

Comments on this clone: This specimen includes other DNA sequences encoding the same CDR3. The V call is TRBV5-1, the J call TRBJ1-2, with D maybe TRBD1 (5 bases). Trimming cost V 0 bases and J 2 bases, with 5 bases left between them. Germline V gene sequence: CDR1 SGHRS, CDR2 YFSETQ. The CDR3 covers 13 residues. The CDR3 coding sequence is TGCGCCAGCAGCTTGGGACAGAACTATGGCTACACCTTC. Its protein is CASSLGQNYGYTF.

The chain is built from TRBV27 and TRBJ1-2; D not certain. This CDR3 comprises 12 residues. V was shortened by 6 bases and J by 0 bases, with 5 bases between the two germline ends. Germline loops: CDR1 MNHEY, CDR2 SMNVEV (reference sequence). CDR3 in DNA: TGTGCCAGCAGGGGATCTAACTATGGCTACACCTTC. This encodes CASRGSNYGYTF.

The rearrangement joins TRBV28 to TRBJ2-7, with D perhaps matching TRBD1 (6 bases). Germline CDR1 MDHEN, CDR2 SYDVKM. This CDR3 comprises 12 residues. V lost 8 bases and J lost 0, with 8 bases in between. The CDR3 protein is CASGQNSYEQYF. As DNA, the CDR3 is TGTGCCAGCGGACAGAACTCCTACGAGCAGTACTTC.

The chain recombines TRBV19 with TRBJ1-4, with D hard to call. This CDR3 spans 16 amino acids. V lost 6 bases and J lost 2, with 16 bases in between. The germline V gene encodes CDR1 LNHDA and CDR2 SQIVND (reference sequence). The CDR3 DNA follows: TGTGCCAGTAGCCTGCGGGCGGGGTGGACTAATGAAAAACTGTTTTTT. The encoded protein is CASSLRAGWTNEKLFF.

This clone was seen more than once but under ten times. This sequence joins TRBV6-1 and TRBJ2-3; a weak D match, TRBD1 (6 bases). The CDR3 covers 17 residues. V dropped 2 bases and J dropped 1 base, with 16 bases sitting between them. CDR1 and CDR2 (germline): MNHNS, SASEGT. The CDR3 region is CASSEIDGAGGTDTQYF. In DNA form, the CDR3 reads TGTGCCAGCAGTGAAATTGACGGCGCAGGGGGCACAGATACGCAGTATTTT.

The chain recombines TRBV4-1 with TRBJ2-1; 10 bases are shared with TRBD2. This CDR3 region has 16 residues. The V segment lost 4 bases and the J segment 4 bases; nucleotides outside the gene matches: 7. Germline V gives CDR1 MGHRA, CDR2 YSYEKL. DNA of the CDR3: TGCGCCAGCAGCCTTCAGACTAGCGGGTTTTACAATGAGCAGTTCTTC. As protein: CASSLQTSGFYNEQFF.

The gene calls are TRBV28 and TRBJ1-1, with TRBD1 matching 10 bases. Germline trimming cut 3 bases from V and 8 bases from J; bases unmatched to any gene: 6. Germline V lookup: CDR1 MDHEN, CDR2 SYDVKM. This CDR3 contains 14 residues. Written as DNA, the CDR3 is TGTGCCAGCAGTTTTCCGGACAGGGGGAGGGAAGCTTTCTTT. Its protein product is CASSFPDRGREAFF. Combining the CDR3 with reference TRBV28 and TRBJ1-1 gives the whole variable domain DVKVTQSSRYLVKRTGEKVFLECVQDMDHENMFWYRQDPGLGLRLIYFSYDVKMKEKGDIPEGYSVSREKKERFSLILESASTNQTSMYLCASSFPDRGREAFFGQGTRLTVV.

The chain combines TRBV6-5 with TRBJ1-1; 7 positions match TRBD1. V dropped 6 bases and J dropped 3; count of bases not matched to a gene: 10. This CDR3 is 15 amino acids long. Germline CDR1 is MNHEY and CDR2 is SVGAGI. The CDR3 protein is CASRILTGRDTEAFF. The CDR3 coding sequence is TGTGCCAGCAGAATTTTGACAGGGAGGGACACTGAAGCTTTCTTT.

The chain couples TRBV30 to TRBJ1-5; 7 nucleotides line up with TRBD1. The length of the CDR3 is 13 residues. Germline V gives CDR1 GTSNPN, CDR2 SVGIG (reference sequence). V was clipped by 5 bases and J by 8 bases; unmatched bases: 9. The CDR3 protein is CAWARLGGEPQHF. Written as DNA, the CDR3 is TGTGCCTGGGCCAGGCTAGGGGGCGAGCCCCAGCATTTT.